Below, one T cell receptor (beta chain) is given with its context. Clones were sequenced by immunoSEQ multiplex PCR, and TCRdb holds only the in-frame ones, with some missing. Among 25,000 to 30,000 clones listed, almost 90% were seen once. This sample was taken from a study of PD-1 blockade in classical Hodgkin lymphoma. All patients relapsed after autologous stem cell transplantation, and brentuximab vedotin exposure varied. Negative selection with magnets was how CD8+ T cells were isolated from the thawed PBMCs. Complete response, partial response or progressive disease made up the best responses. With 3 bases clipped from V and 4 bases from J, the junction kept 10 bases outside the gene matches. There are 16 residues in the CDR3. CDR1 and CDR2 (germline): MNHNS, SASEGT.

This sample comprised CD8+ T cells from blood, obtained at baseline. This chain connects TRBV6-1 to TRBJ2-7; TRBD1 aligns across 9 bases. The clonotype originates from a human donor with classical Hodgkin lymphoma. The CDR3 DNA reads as TGTGCCAGCAGTGAGTGGGGTCTAGGACAGGGGTACGAGCAGTACTTC. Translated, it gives CASSEWGLGQGYEQYF.